This T cell receptor beta chain was found in a study of OX40 agonist ivuxolimab in advanced cancers. Between the trimmed V and J ends, which lost 4 bases and 4 bases, there was a span of 10 bases. The V gene's germline CDR1 is SQVTM and CDR2 ANQGSEA. This CDR3 has 12 amino acids. TCRdb's copy holds only in-frame clones and misses some; the assay was immunoSEQ multiplex PCR. The data show roughly 76,000 clones, about 87% seen once. The sequences come from CD4+ or CD8+ T cells sorted from blood, collected in a trial of the OX40 agonist ivuxolimab. The chain employs TRBV29-1 and TRBJ1-2; a weak D match, TRBD1 (6 bases). The clonotype originates from an adult with an advanced solid tumor such as melanoma, head and neck, liver or kidney cancer. The CDR3, as DNA: TGCAGCGTTGCCAGGGGAGTCTATGGCTACACCTTC. Translating gives CSVARGVYGYTF.